The entry below gives a single TCR beta chain sequence along with its context. This entry comes from a study of blood T cell repertoires in COVID-19. Germline V gene sequence: CDR1 KGHSH, CDR2 LQKENI. The CDR3 is made up of 15 amino acids. V lost 2 bases and J lost 3, with 10 bases in between. Profiled with immunoSEQ multiplex PCR; TCRdb holds only in-frame clones, not every one. The sample holds over 250,000 clones, approximately 89% seen once. The sequenced material came from peripheral blood. The chain joins TRBV18 to TRBJ1-4; D perhaps matches TRBD1 (5 bases). This receptor was obtained from a woman in her 50s with acute or convalescent COVID-19. In DNA form, the CDR3 reads TGTGCCAGCTCACCAATAGGGGCTTCTAATGAAAAACTGTTTTTT. Translated: CASSPIGASNEKLFF.